Below are 21 T cell receptor beta chains sequenced from a single sample in a study of T cells in women clearing cervical HPV infection (dated by TCRdb to the late 2010s). The receptor library was made with the immunoSEQ multiplex PCR assay. TCRdb mirrors the immuneACCESS table, restricted to in-frame sequences. Some clones are absent from its copies; in checked studies, under half trace to an unresolved V gene, and the reason for the others is unknown. The sample has 30,000 or so clones on record. The ten most abundant clones make up approximately 8.1% of the sample. The sequenced sample consisted of blood buffy coat. The receptor source for this set is a woman aged 18 to 75 with a cervical HPV16 infection that either progressed to CIN3+ or cleared (not recorded which).

In regard to this clone: The read ends 3 residues shy of where the CDR3 ends; the end is completed using the germline J gene. The chain joins TRBV7-6 to TRBJ2-3, with 7 bases matching TRBD2. Germline CDR1 and CDR2: SGHVS and FNYEAQ. J lost 4 bases, V lost 5 bases, and 9 bases had no gene match. The CDR3 is 15 amino acids. The CDR3 spells CASSEGLAESDTQYF. CDR3 bases read: TGTGCCAGCAGCGAGGGCCTAGCGGAGTCAGATACG.

Concerning this clone itself: The read halts 3 residues ahead of the CDR3 end, with the missing end drawn from the germline J gene. This chain links TRBV19 with TRBJ2-1, with TRBD2 identical over 11 bases. With V trimmed by 5 bases and J by 4 bases, 7 bases remained unmatched. The length of the CDR3 is 16 residues. CDR1 and CDR2 (germline): LNHDA, SQIVND (reference sequence). The CDR3 spells CASSSLTSGDYNEQFF. CDR3 bases read: TGTGCCAGTAGTTCTCTGACTAGCGGGGATTACAATGAG.

In the case of this clone: The read ends 3 residues early relative to the CDR3; the germline J gene fills the gap. The rearrangement uses TRBV23-1 and TRBJ2-2; 8 nucleotides agree with TRBD1. TRBV23-1 belongs to the ORF category, with a function that is uncertain. This CDR3 comprises 20 residues. V was pared by 2 bases and J by 9 bases, with 23 bases of the junction left unmatched. Incomplete CDR3 DNA: TGCGCCAGCAGTCAACCGGGACAGGTAAGGGGCTACAGGGTACACCGGGAG. Translation: CASSQPGQVRGYRVHRE. The entire CDR3 sequence reads CASSQPGQVRGYRVHRELFF.

Turning to this clone: The read terminates 3 residues before the CDR3 end, so the remaining end is supplied by the germline J gene. The chain combines TRBV18 with TRBJ1-1; D is ambiguous. The length of the CDR3 is 13 residues. Germline V lookup: CDR1 KGHSH, CDR2 LQKENI. The CDR3 spells CASSPSSTDTAFF. The CDR3 bases that were read are TGTGCCAGCTCACCTTCTAGCACAGATACG.

A word on this clone: The CDR3 goes on 3 residues after the read ends, and that part is filled in from the germline J gene. The rearrangement uses TRBV20-1 and TRBJ2-4, with 7 bases that match TRBD1. In germline, CDR1 is DFQATT, CDR2 SNEGSKA (reference sequence). The CDR3 extends over 14 amino acids. CDR3 DNA, as far as it was read: TGCAGTGCTGAAACAGGGGACGGGAACTATGGT. This translates into CSAETGDGNYG. In full, the CDR3 reads CSAETGDGNYGQYF.

A note on this clone: The read finishes 3 residues shy of the CDR3 end, and the germline J gene is used to complete it. The chain has TRBV4-1 and TRBJ1-2, with D perhaps matching TRBD1 (5 bases). V lost 0 bases and J 7 bases, leaving 9 bases between the germline ends. CDR1 and CDR2 from the germline V gene are MGHRA and YSYEKL. This CDR3 contains 13 residues. The CDR3 bases that were read are TGCGCCAGCAGCCAAGAGACAGATATTGGC. Its translation is CASSQETDIG. The whole CDR3 region reads CASSQETDIGYTF.

This clone counts as medium-sized by frequency. The read terminates 3 residues before the CDR3 end, so the remaining end is supplied by the germline J gene. This chain links TRBV4-1 with TRBJ1-4; TRBD1 agrees at 7 bases. The V gene's germline CDR1 is MGHRA and CDR2 YSYEKL. The CDR3 has 16 amino acids. CDR3 amino acids: CASSQPLDRDENGLFF. CDR3 DNA, as far as it was read: TGCGCCAGCAGCCAACCCCTAGACAGGGACGAAAATGGA.

Details on this clone: The missing CDR3 end, 3 residues past where the read stops, is filled in from the germline J gene. The V gene is TRBV12-3 or TRBV12-4, the J gene TRBJ2-7; TRBD2 agrees at 10 bases. This CDR3 has 15 residues. Germline trimming cut 5 bases from V and 3 bases from J; bases unmatched to any gene: 7. The CDR3 loop is CASSGTSAHYYEQYF. The sequenced CDR3 bases are TGTGCCAGCAGTGGGACTAGCGCACACTACTACGAG.

On this clone itself: The CDR3 end falls 3 residues outside the read, so it is completed with the germline J gene. This chain links TRBV14 with TRBJ2-7; D unresolved. Trimming left V 3 bases short and J 1 base short, with 7 bases between. CDR3 length: 13 residues. The germline V gene has CDR1 SGHDN and CDR2 FVKESK. The CDR3 spells CASSQVLSYEQYF. The part of the CDR3 DNA that was read is TGTGCCAGCAGCCAGGTACTATCCTACGAG.

As to this clone: The DNA ends 3 residues before the CDR3 does, and the rest of the CDR3 is filled in from the germline J gene. This rearrangement joins TRBV2 to TRBJ1-4, with 8 nucleotides matching TRBD1. The CDR3 length is 16 residues. Per the germline V gene, CDR1 is SNHLY and CDR2 is FYNNEI. Losses at the gene ends were 0 bases for V and 10 bases for J; bases not matched to a gene: 10. The chain's CDR3 is CASSEARTGIIAKLFF. The covered CDR3 bases are TGTGCCAGCAGTGAAGCGCGGACAGGGATAATAGCAAAA.

With respect to this clone: The CDR3 end falls 3 residues outside the read, so it is completed with the germline J gene. The chain is built from TRBV6-1 and TRBJ2-4; D uncertain. The CDR3 totals 15 residues. Germline V lookup: CDR1 MNHNS, CDR2 SASEGT. Trimming stripped 4 bases from V and 0 bases from J, with 10 bases between. The sequenced CDR3 bases are TGTGCCAGCAGTGGAGCCTATAAAGCCAAAAACATT. Its protein product is CASSGAYKAKNI. The CDR3 reads in full as CASSGAYKAKNIQYF.

A word on this clone: The read comes to an end 3 residues before the CDR3 does, leaving the germline J gene to fill in the end. V gene TRBV11-3 combines with J gene TRBJ2-5, with D unclear. V shed 5 bases and J shed 0 bases, with 10 bases lying between them. The CDR3 extends over 14 amino acids. Per the germline V gene, CDR1 is SGHNT and CDR2 is YENEEA. This CDR3 reads CASSIGWYQETQYF. The CDR3 DNA, read in part, is TGTGCCAGCAGCATCGGGTGGTACCAAGAGACC.

Regarding this clone: The read ends 3 residues early relative to the CDR3; the germline J gene fills the gap. This chain links TRBV10-3 with TRBJ2-7, with 13 bases lining up with TRBD2. The V segment lost 4 bases and the J segment 0 bases; nucleotides outside the gene matches: 0. This CDR3 contains 15 residues. Germline CDR1 reads ENHRY; CDR2 reads SYGVKD. CDR3 protein: CAISGTSGSSYEQYF. Partial CDR3 DNA: TGTGCCATCAGTGGGACTAGCGGGAGCTCCTACGAG.

Regarding this clone: The read stops 3 residues short of the end of the CDR3; the missing end is completed from the germline J gene. Other DNA sequences in this specimen translate into the identical CDR3. This sequence joins TRBV5-1 and TRBJ2-1; D is undetermined. This CDR3 comprises 11 residues. Germline values: CDR1 SGHRS, CDR2 YFSETQ. Between the trimmed V and J ends, which lost 1 base and 7 bases, there was a span of 3 bases. CDR3 DNA, as far as it was read: TGCGCCAGCAGCTTGTCGAATGAG. Translation gives CASSLSNE. The full CDR3 protein reads CASSLSNEQFF.

As concerns this clone: The CDR3 end lies 3 residues beyond the end of the read and is filled in from the germline J gene. The rearrangement uses TRBV18 and TRBJ2-1; D gene unclear. V was trimmed by 1 base and J by 7 bases, leaving 11 bases between them. The V gene's germline CDR1 is KGHSH and CDR2 LQKENI. The CDR3 extends over 14 amino acids. CDR3 residues: CASSPLYSKNEQFF. Partial CDR3 DNA: TGTGCCAGCTCACCACTCTACAGCAAGAATGAG.

Note on this clone: With the read ending 3 residues before the CDR3 end, the germline J gene is used to fill in that end. The genes are TRBV5-1 and TRBJ2-5, with D perhaps TRBD1 (6 bases). Germline assignment: CDR1 SGHRS and CDR2 YFSETQ. With 4 bases removed from V and 5 bases from J, the gap between germline ends came to 12 bases. The CDR3 length is 13 residues. The chain's CDR3 is CASSPGARETQYF. Partial CDR3 DNA: TGCGCCAGCAGCCCAGGGGCACGGGAGACC.

In regard to this clone: Coverage ceases 3 residues before the CDR3 finishes, and the germline J gene fills in the end. The chain combines TRBV5-1 with TRBJ2-7; 10 bases match TRBD1. V was clipped by 0 bases and J by 6 bases; unmatched bases: 0. In germline, CDR1 is SGHRS, CDR2 YFSETQ. This CDR3 has 13 amino acids. The part of the CDR3 DNA that was read is TGCGCCAGCAGCTTGGGGACAGGGGGCGAG. Its protein is CASSLGTGGE. The full CDR3 protein is CASSLGTGGEQYF.

For this clone: The read is 3 residues too short to cover the CDR3 end, so that end is filled in from the germline J gene. The chain couples TRBV29-1 to TRBJ2-3; weak D call: TRBD2 (5 bases). Looked up from germline, CDR1 is SQVTM and CDR2 is ANQGSEA. The CDR3 loop spans 16 amino acids. The sequenced part of the CDR3 DNA is TGCAGCGTTGAAGATACGAGGGTATGGTTGGAGGAGACG. Translated: CSVEDTRVWLEET. The full CDR3 reads CSVEDTRVWLEETQYF.

In regard to this clone: The observed sequence ends 3 residues before the CDR3 terminus, with the missing tail filled in from the germline J gene. The rearrangement joins TRBV6-1 to TRBJ2-6; 11 bases line up with TRBD1. The V segment lost 4 bases and the J segment 5 bases; nucleotides outside the gene matches: 1. The CDR3 loop spans 15 amino acids. Germline V gives CDR1 MNHNS, CDR2 SASEGT. Partial CDR3 DNA: TGTGCCAGCAGTGGGACAGGGGGCTGGGCCAACGTC. Translating it yields CASSGTGGWANV. The whole CDR3 protein reads CASSGTGGWANVLTF.

With regard to this clone: Read data end 3 residues before the CDR3 end; the end is taken from the germline J gene. V usage is TRBV18 and J usage is TRBJ1-6, with 9 bases that match TRBD1. J gave up 5 bases and V 2 bases, and 1 base lay outside the gene matches. CDR3 length: 15 amino acids. Germline CDR1 is KGHSH and CDR2 is LQKENI. Partial CDR3 DNA: TGTGCCAGCTCACCAGGGACAGGGAATAATTCACCC. This codes for CASSPGTGNNSP. The entire CDR3 protein reads CASSPGTGNNSPLHF.

A word on this clone: From the germline J gene comes the end of the CDR3, since the read stops 3 residues before it. The chain joins TRBV10-2 to TRBJ1-2, with 9 bases fitting TRBD1. The CDR3 contains 15 residues. Germline V gene sequence: CDR1 WSHSY, CDR2 SAAADI. The trim removed 3 bases at V and 1 base at J, leaving 3 bases unmatched. CDR3 protein: CASSDPGQGNYGYTF. The DNA read from the CDR3 is TGCGCCAGCAGTGACCCGGGACAGGGTAACTATGGC.